The 29 T cell receptor beta chains in this list originate from one sample, sequenced in a study of neoadjuvant nivolumab and ipilimumab in lung cancer. Measured with immunoSEQ multiplex PCR; TCRdb has only the in-frame clones, and not every one. The table has about 26,000 clones, around four fifths seen once. The starting material was tumor tissue, obtained after neoadjuvant nivolumab, alone or with ipilimumab, at or shortly before surgery. All receptors derive from an adult with non-small cell lung cancer.

The chain has TRBV29-1 and TRBJ1-3, with D possibly being TRBD1 (5 bases). V shed 0 bases and J shed 4 bases, with 10 bases lying between them. Germline CDR1 is SQVTM and CDR2 is ANQGSEA. This CDR3 contains 14 residues. CDR3 sequence reads: CSVEDGNRGNTIYF. Written as DNA, the CDR3 is TGCAGCGTTGAAGATGGCAACAGGGGAAACACCATATATTTT.

The CDR3 is CASERTGANVLTF. As DNA, the CDR3 is TGTGCCAGTGAGCGGACTGGGGCCAACGTCCTGACTTTC. This chain joins TRBV28 and TRBJ2-6; D possibly corresponds to TRBD2 (5 bases). Between the trimmed V and J ends, which lost 9 bases and 2 bases, there was a span of 8 bases. CDR1 is MDHEN and CDR2 is SYDVKM in the germline V gene. The CDR3 length is 13 residues.

The CDR3 here is CASSERGGTEAFF. The CDR3 DNA sequence: TGTGCCAGCTCAGAAAGGGGAGGCACTGAAGCTTTCTTT. This chain uses TRBV18 with TRBJ1-1; D is perhaps TRBD1 (5 bases). Germline V gene data show CDR1 as KGHSH and CDR2 as LQKENI. There are 13 residues in the CDR3. The germline V and J ends were trimmed by 5 bases and 4 bases, with 11 bases remaining between them.

This chain links TRBV5-1 with TRBJ2-6; D is perhaps TRBD1 or TRBD2 (6 bases each). Trimming removed 0 bases at V and 0 bases at J, with 13 bases between. This CDR3 region has 18 residues. Germline CDR1 is SGHRS and CDR2 is YFSETQ. The CDR3, as DNA: TGCGCCAGCAGCTTGGGAACAGGGCGGGGCTCTGGGGCCAACGTCCTGACTTTC. This encodes CASSLGTGRGSGANVLTF. Full variable domain (missing parts from reference TRBV5-1 and TRBJ2-6): KAGVTQTPRYLIKTRGQQVTLSCSPISGHRSVSWYQQTPGQGLQFLFEYFSETQRNKGNFPGRFSGRQFSNSRSEMNVSTLELGDSALYLCASSLGTGRGSGANVLTFGAGSRLTVL.

This clone was picked up a small number of times. This chain joins TRBV2 and TRBJ2-7; perhaps TRBD2 as D (6 bases). The ends were cut back, 2 bases at V and 6 bases at J, with 14 bases in the middle. The CDR3 has 14 amino acids. Germline CDR1 and CDR2: SNHLY and FYNNEI. The CDR3 loop reads CASSELATSGEQYF. The CDR3 bases are TGTGCCAGCAGTGAACTAGCGACTAGTGGCGAGCAGTACTTC. Full variable domain (remainder filled in from reference TRBV2 and TRBJ2-7): EPEVTQTPSHQVTQMGQEVILRCVPISNHLYFYWYRQILGQKVEFLVSFYNNEISEKSEIFDDQFSVERPDGSNFTLKIRSTKLEDSAMYFCASSELATSGEQYFGPGTRLTVT.

The V gene is TRBV29-1, the J gene TRBJ1-1, with D tentatively TRBD1 (5 bases). This CDR3 has 11 residues. Germline assignment: CDR1 SQVTM and CDR2 ANQGSEA. The V gene lost 5 bases and the J gene lost 6 bases, with 10 bases spanning the gap. CDR3 protein: CSVLGGAEAFF. The CDR3 coding sequence is TGCAGCGTTCTGGGGGGAGCTGAAGCTTTCTTT.

The chain couples TRBV27 to TRBJ2-7; 7 nucleotides match TRBD1. The CDR3 is made up of 15 amino acids. Trimming removed 0 bases from V and 3 bases from J; junction bases left unmatched: 5. Germline assignment: CDR1 MNHEY and CDR2 SMNVEV (reference sequence). The CDR3 protein is CASSLSSRGSYEQYF. In nucleotides, the CDR3 is TGTGCCAGCAGTTTATCGTCCAGGGGGAGCTACGAGCAGTACTTC.

The V gene is TRBV7-9, the J gene TRBJ2-7, with 10 bases matching TRBD1. V shed 2 bases and J 1 base; nucleotides not matched to a gene: 2. The length of the CDR3 is 15 residues. Germline CDR1 reads SEHNR; CDR2 reads FQNEAQ (reference sequence). The CDR3 is CASSLPGQGSYEQYF. The CDR3 DNA sequence: TGTGCCAGCAGCTTACCGGGACAGGGGTCCTACGAGCAGTACTTC.

The gene calls are TRBV2 and TRBJ2-4; 11 bases line up with TRBD1. Losses at the gene ends were 4 bases for V and 0 bases for J; bases not matched to a gene: 2. Germline lookup yields CDR1 SNHLY and CDR2 FYNNEI. This CDR3 has 16 amino acids. The CDR3 spells CASSGDRGKAKNIQYF. DNA for the CDR3: TGTGCCAGCAGTGGGGACAGGGGGAAAGCCAAAAACATTCAGTACTTC.

The chain carries TRBV18 and TRBJ1-4; possible D gene TRBD1, 6 bases. Between the trimmed V and J ends, which lost 5 bases and 0 bases, there was a span of 10 bases. The germline V gene has CDR1 KGHSH and CDR2 LQKENI. The CDR3 contains 15 residues. In nucleotides, the CDR3 is TGTGCCAGCTCAACACAGGGTGCAACTAATGAAAAACTGTTTTTT. It is translated as CASSTQGATNEKLFF.

The rearrangement uses TRBV2 and TRBJ1-1; D may be TRBD1 (6 bases). Germline CDR1 reads SNHLY; CDR2 reads FYNNEI. The CDR3 length is 10 residues. The V end was cut by 7 bases, the J end by 11 bases, with 11 bases between. CDR3 sequence: CASTTGPAFF. In DNA, the CDR3 is TGTGCCAGCACAACAGGGCCGGCTTTCTTT. Supplemented by reference TRBV2 and TRBJ1-1, the full variable domain reads EPEVTQTPSHQVTQMGQEVILRCVPISNHLYFYWYRQILGQKVEFLVSFYNNEISEKSEIFDDQFSVERPDGSNFTLKIRSTKLEDSAMYFCASTTGPAFFGQGTRLTVV.

The chain recombines TRBV5-1 with TRBJ1-2; 7 bases match TRBD1. V lost 5 bases and J lost 2; bases outside the gene matches: 12. This CDR3 region has 16 residues. Germline V gene lookup returns CDR1 SGHRS and CDR2 YFSETQ. The CDR3 here is CASSYVTGDFNYGYTF. The CDR3 bases are TGCGCCAGCAGTTATGTCACAGGGGACTTCAACTATGGCTACACCTTC.

This clone showed up just a few times. The chain is built from TRBV10-2 and TRBJ1-1, with D perhaps matching TRBD1 (5 bases). The CDR3 covers 14 residues. Germline CDR1 reads WSHSY; CDR2 reads SAAADI. V lost 3 bases to trimming and J lost 4 bases, with 12 bases between them. CDR3 in DNA: TGCGCCAGCAGTGATAATCCGGGGGTCACTGAAGCTTTCTTT. Translating gives CASSDNPGVTEAFF.

This chain links TRBV30 with TRBJ1-5; D remains unclear. The CDR3 runs 13 residues. V lost 0 bases and J 5 bases, leaving 8 bases between the germline ends. From germline, CDR1 is GTSNPN and CDR2 SVGIG (reference sequence). CDR3 in amino acids: CAWSVRWDQPQHF. CDR3 bases: TGTGCCTGGAGTGTAAGGTGGGATCAGCCCCAGCATTTT.

This CDR3 reads CSVVSYNEQFF. The CDR3 DNA is TGCAGCGTTGTGTCCTACAATGAGCAGTTCTTC. This chain links TRBV29-1 with TRBJ2-1; D is undetermined. The CDR3 has 11 amino acids. Germline loops: CDR1 SQVTM, CDR2 ANQGSEA. V was pared by 4 bases and J by 1 base, with 2 bases between.

The chain has TRBV19 and TRBJ1-2; D may be TRBD1 (6 bases). Trimming shortened V by 7 bases and J by 5 bases, and 20 bases separated the two germline ends. The germline V gene encodes CDR1 LNHDA and CDR2 SQIVND (reference sequence). This CDR3 has 15 residues. The chain's CDR3 is CASKEFRGGAYGYTF. DNA of the CDR3: TGTGCCAGTAAGGAGTTTAGGGGGGGCGCGTATGGCTACACCTTC.

The genes are TRBV15 and TRBJ1-4; D is unresolved. There are 14 residues in the CDR3. V was clipped by 1 base and J by 3 bases, with 6 bases between them. Germline CDR1 reads LNHNV; CDR2 reads YYDKDF (reference sequence). Written as DNA, the CDR3 is TGTGCCACCAGCAGAGGGGGATCTAATGAAAAACTGTTTTTT. Protein sequence: CATSRGGSNEKLFF.

This sequence joins TRBV18 and TRBJ2-7; the match to TRBD1 covers 9 bases. Germline CDR1 KGHSH, CDR2 LQKENI. With V trimmed by 0 bases and J by 4 bases, 4 bases remained unmatched. CDR3 length equals 15 residues. CDR3 in DNA: TGTGCCAGCTCACCACCGACAGGGGGAAGTTACGAGCAGTACTTC. It is translated as CASSPPTGGSYEQYF.

This sequence joins TRBV5-6 and TRBJ2-3; 9 bases are shared with TRBD2. The CDR3 totals 16 residues. Germline values: CDR1 SGHDT, CDR2 YYEEEE. Trimming removed 4 bases from V and 2 bases from J; junction bases left unmatched: 8. CDR3 residues: CASSMTGTSFTDTQYF. DNA for the CDR3: TGTGCCAGCAGCATGACCGGGACTAGCTTCACAGATACGCAGTATTTT.

This clone has more than one count but fewer than ten. The chain uses TRBV10-3 and TRBJ2-7; possible D gene TRBD1, 6 bases. The length of the CDR3 is 14 residues. Germline assignment: CDR1 ENHRY and CDR2 SYGVKD. Trimming stripped 4 bases from V and 5 bases from J, with 15 bases between. Here the CDR3 DNA reads TGTGCCATCAGTGTTGCGACAGGTAGGGACGAGCAGTACTTC. As protein: CAISVATGRDEQYF.

This clone was detected once. For the CDR3, the DNA is TGTGCCAGCAGCTTGAACAGGGGTGAGCACGAGCAGTACTTC. Amino acids: CASSLNRGEHEQYF. The chain carries TRBV11-2 and TRBJ2-7; TRBD1 matches at 7 bases. Germline V gives CDR1 SGHAT, CDR2 FQNNGV. The CDR3 sequence is 14 residues long. The junction had 7 bases not matched to a gene; V was cut back by 3 bases and J by 5 bases.

The J gene is TRBJ2-7, the V gene TRBV19, with D unresolved. The CDR3 has 13 amino acids. Germline-derived CDR1 and CDR2 are LNHDA and SQIVND (reference sequence). The V and J ends lost 8 bases and 4 bases respectively, with 15 bases between them. Here the CDR3 reads CASESALGYEQYF. In DNA form, the CDR3 reads TGTGCCAGTGAGTCGGCACTGGGGTACGAGCAGTACTTC.

The V call is TRBV15, the J call TRBJ1-5, with 8 bases fitting TRBD1. The CDR3 is 16 residues long. V shed 3 bases and J 2 bases; nucleotides not matched to a gene: 6. CDR1 is LNHNV, CDR2 YYDKDF, per germline (reference sequence). The DNA for the CDR3 is TGTGCCACCAGCAGCCCCGGACAGGGAGGCAATCAGCCCCAGCATTTT. It encodes CATSSPGQGGNQPQHF.

The chain couples TRBV28 to TRBJ2-2; 7 bases agree with TRBD1. J was trimmed by 0 bases and V by 7 bases; bases with no gene match: 8. This CDR3 is 16 amino acids long. Per germline, CDR1 MDHEN and CDR2 SYDVKM. The CDR3 reads CASTSKGQANTGELFF. CDR3 nucleotides: TGTGCCAGCACGTCTAAAGGACAGGCGAACACCGGGGAGCTGTTTTTT.

This rearrangement joins TRBV2 to TRBJ1-2; possible D gene TRBD1, 5 bases. V was cut by 4 bases and J by 1 base, with 7 bases left in between. Looked up from germline, CDR1 is SNHLY and CDR2 is FYNNEI. The CDR3 is made up of 13 amino acids. DNA of the CDR3: TGTGCCAGCAGTGGGGGGGATAACTATGGCTACACCTTC. This translates into CASSGGDNYGYTF.

This clone occurred a few times. The chain recombines TRBV27 with TRBJ2-5; 14 nucleotides agree with TRBD2. CDR3 length equals 20 residues. CDR1 MNHEY and CDR2 SMNVEV come from the germline V gene (reference sequence). Unmatched junction bases numbered 23, after V lost 5 bases and J lost 9 bases. The CDR3 DNA is TGTGCCAGCAGTCGCCAGCGTTTCGCCCAGGGACTAGCGGGAGAGATGGCCCAGTACTTC. It encodes CASSRQRFAQGLAGEMAQYF.

V gene TRBV11-2 combines with J gene TRBJ1-1; possible D gene TRBD1, 5 bases. The ends were cut back, 5 bases at V and 1 base at J, with 17 bases in the middle. Germline CDR1 SGHAT, CDR2 FQNNGV. This CDR3 has 16 amino acids. The CDR3, as DNA: TGTGCCAGCAGCACAACGAGAGGGACGGGGAACACTGAAGCTTTCTTT. It codes for CASSTTRGTGNTEAFF.

The genes are TRBV7-8 and TRBJ1-2, with a possible D match to TRBD1 (5 bases). Trimming shortened V by 0 bases and J by 9 bases, and 8 bases separated the two germline ends. The CDR3 covers 12 residues. Germline V gene data show CDR1 as SGHVS and CDR2 as FQNEAQ. The CDR3, as DNA: TGTGCCAGCAGCTTAGCGGGGGGACGCTACACCTTC. Translation: CASSLAGGRYTF. The full variable domain, its missing parts supplied by reference TRBV7-8 and TRBJ1-2, is GAGVSQSPRYKVAKRGQDVALRCDPISGHVSLFWYQQALGQGPEFLTYFQNEAQLDKSGLPSDRFFAERPEGSVSTLKIQRTQQEDSAVYLCASSLAGGRYTFGSGTRLTVV.

As for this clone: Additional DNA sequences in this sample encode the identical CDR3. The chain combines TRBV18 with TRBJ2-3; D is unclear. The V gene lost 6 bases and the J gene lost 1 base, with 5 bases spanning the gap. Germline V gives CDR1 KGHSH, CDR2 LQKENI. This CDR3 is built from 12 residues. The chain's CDR3 is CASSPRTDTQYF. The CDR3 nucleotides are TGTGCCAGCTCTCCTCGCACAGATACGCAGTATTTT.